This T cell receptor (beta chain) stems from a study of cytomegalovirus exposure and HLA in healthy donors. General observations from the study: The study labeled 180 or so TCR beta chains cytomegalovirus-associated. According to reports, the classifier identified cytomegalovirus status with high specificity and sensitivity.

With respect to this clone: The target antigen is unknown.

Germline loops: CDR1 SGHDN, CDR2 FVKESK. The CDR3 loop spans 11 amino acids. V lost 6 bases to trimming and J lost 10 bases, with 10 bases between them. The primer mix had 60 Vbeta and 13 Jbeta primers. TCRdb's table, derived via immunoSEQ multiplex PCR, lists solely in-frame clones and lacks some. This sample has more than 95,000 clones, with around four fifths found just once. The specimen was PBMCs. The clonotype was recovered from a man aged 30 to 39 in good health and CMV-seropositive. The chain uses TRBV14 and TRBJ2-1; D not resolved. The CDR3 nucleotides are TGTGCCAGCAGTCCTAGTTACGAGCAGTTCTTC. Translating it yields CASSPSYEQFF. Combining the CDR3 with reference TRBV14 and TRBJ2-1 gives the whole variable domain EAGVTQFPSHSVIEKGQTVTLRCDPISGHDNLYWYRRVMGKEIKFLLHFVKESKQDESGMPNNRFLAERTGGTYSTLKVQPAELEDSGVYFCASSPSYEQFFGPGTRLTVL.